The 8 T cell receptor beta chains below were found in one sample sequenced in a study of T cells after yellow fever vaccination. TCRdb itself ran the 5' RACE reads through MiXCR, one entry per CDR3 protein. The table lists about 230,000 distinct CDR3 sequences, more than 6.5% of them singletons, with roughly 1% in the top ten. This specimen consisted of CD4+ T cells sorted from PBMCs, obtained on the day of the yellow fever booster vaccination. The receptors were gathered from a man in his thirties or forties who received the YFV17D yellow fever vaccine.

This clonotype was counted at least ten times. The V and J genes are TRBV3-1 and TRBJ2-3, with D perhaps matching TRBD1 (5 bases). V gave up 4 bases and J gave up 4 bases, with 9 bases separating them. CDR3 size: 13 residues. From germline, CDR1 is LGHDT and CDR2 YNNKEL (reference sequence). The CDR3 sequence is CASSLQGPDTQYF. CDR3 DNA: TGTGCCAGCAGCCTGCAGGGCCCAGATACGCAGTATTTT.

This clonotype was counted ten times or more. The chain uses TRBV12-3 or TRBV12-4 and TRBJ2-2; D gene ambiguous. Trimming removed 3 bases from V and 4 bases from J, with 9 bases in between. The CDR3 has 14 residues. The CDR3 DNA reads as TGTGCCAGCAGTTTTGACACCTCCACCGGGGAGCTGTTTTTT. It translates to CASSFDTSTGELFF.

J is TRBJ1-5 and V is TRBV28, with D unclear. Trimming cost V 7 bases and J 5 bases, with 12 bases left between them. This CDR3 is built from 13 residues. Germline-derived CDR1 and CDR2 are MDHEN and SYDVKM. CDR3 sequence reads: CASTLGGHQPQHF. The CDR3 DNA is TGTGCCAGCACCCTGGGTGGCCATCAGCCCCAGCATTTT.

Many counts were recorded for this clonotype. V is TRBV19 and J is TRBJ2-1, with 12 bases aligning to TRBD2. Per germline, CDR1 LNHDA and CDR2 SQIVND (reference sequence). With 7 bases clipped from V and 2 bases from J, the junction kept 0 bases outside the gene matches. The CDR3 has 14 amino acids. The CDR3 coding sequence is TGTGCCAGTACTAGCGGGAGGGCCTACAATGAGCAGTTCTTC. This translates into CASTSGRAYNEQFF.

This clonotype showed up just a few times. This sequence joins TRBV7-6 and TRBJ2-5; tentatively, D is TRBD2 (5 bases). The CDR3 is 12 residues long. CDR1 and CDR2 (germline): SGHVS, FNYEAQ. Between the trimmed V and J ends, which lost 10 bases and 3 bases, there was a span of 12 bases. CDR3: CATRVLKETQYF. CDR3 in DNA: TGTGCCACGCGGGTTCTTAAAGAGACCCAGTACTTC. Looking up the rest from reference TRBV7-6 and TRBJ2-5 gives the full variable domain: GAGVSQSPRYKVTKRGQDVALRCDPISGHVSLYWYRQALGQGPEFLTYFNYEAQQDKSGLPNDRFSAERPEGSISTLTIQRTEQRDSAMYRCATRVLKETQYFGPGTRLLVL.

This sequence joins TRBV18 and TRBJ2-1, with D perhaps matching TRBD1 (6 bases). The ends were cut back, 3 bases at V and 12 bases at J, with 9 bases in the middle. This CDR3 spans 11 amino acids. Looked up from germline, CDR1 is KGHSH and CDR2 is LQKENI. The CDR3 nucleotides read TGTGCCAGCTCACCTGACAGGCTGCAGTTCTTC. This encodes CASSPDRLQFF.

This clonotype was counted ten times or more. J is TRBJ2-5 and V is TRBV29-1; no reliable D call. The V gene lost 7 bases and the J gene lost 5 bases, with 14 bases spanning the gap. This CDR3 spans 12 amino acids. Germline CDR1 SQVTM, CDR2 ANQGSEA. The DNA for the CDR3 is TGCAGCGCCTGTGGCCCTGAGGAGACCCAGTACTTC. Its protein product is CSACGPEETQYF.

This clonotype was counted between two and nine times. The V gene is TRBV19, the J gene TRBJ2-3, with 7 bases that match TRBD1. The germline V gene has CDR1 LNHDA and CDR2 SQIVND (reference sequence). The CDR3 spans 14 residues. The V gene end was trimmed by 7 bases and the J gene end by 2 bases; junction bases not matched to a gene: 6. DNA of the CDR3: TGTGCCAGTACTGGGACAGCAACCACAGATACGCAGTATTTT. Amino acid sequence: CASTGTATTDTQYF.